The clone carrying this T cell receptor beta chain was seen only a few times. The target antigen is unknown. This record belongs to a study of response to subunit inactivated influenza vaccine. Findings and limits, study-wide: Each seasonal influenza vaccination, the authors suggested, recruits few new T cells.

The CDR3 is 13 amino acids. V shed 6 bases and J shed 5 bases, with 14 bases lying between them. Germline lookup yields CDR1 SQVTM and CDR2 ANQGSEA. TCRdb used MiXCR to reprocess the RT-PCR reads, holding one entry per CDR3 protein. The sample has hundreds of thousands of distinct CDR3 sequences; about a fifth are singletons. The source material was PBMCs from blood, sampled roughly 5 days after vaccination. The rearrangement links TRBV29-1 to TRBJ1-5, with D tentatively TRBD1 (6 bases). This TCR came from a man in his forties or fifties who received an inactivated influenza vaccine. CDR3 protein: CSVATGPYQPQHF. The CDR3 DNA reads TGCAGCGTGGCGACAGGCCCCTATCAGCCCCAGCATTTT. Full variable domain (missing parts from reference TRBV29-1 and TRBJ1-5): SAVISQKPSRDICQRGTSLTIQCQVDSQVTMMFWYRQQPGQSLTLIATANQGSEATYESGFVIDKFPISRPNLTFSTLTVSNMSPEDSSIYLCSVATGPYQPQHFGDGTRLSIL.